This T cell receptor (beta chain) originates from a study of blood T cell repertoires in COVID-19. Some clones are missing from TCRdb's copy, which holds only in-frame ones; the method was immunoSEQ multiplex PCR. The sample has about 130,000 clones, 80% to 95% seen once. In germline, CDR1 is SGHRS, CDR2 YFSETQ. V was shortened by 4 bases and J by 1 base, with 14 bases between the two germline ends. CDR3 length: 16 residues. The chain joins TRBV5-1 to TRBJ2-2, with a tentative D call TRBD2 (6 bases). The receptor comes from a man aged 50 or older with COVID-19, enrolled during active disease. The sequencing sample was made of peripheral blood. The DNA for the CDR3 is TGCGCCAGCAGCGTTCAGGGAGGACAGAACACCGGGGAGCTGTTTTTT. The encoded protein is CASSVQGGQNTGELFF.